The 21 T cell receptor beta chains below were found in one sample sequenced in a study of blood T cell repertoires in COVID-19 (dated by TCRdb to 2020 to 2021). Libraries came from the immunoSEQ multiplex PCR assay. The clones in this table, taken by TCRdb from immuneACCESS, are in-frame only. Not every clone is retained; where verified, under half of the shortfall comes from an unresolved V gene, and the cause of the rest is unknown. For this sample the table gives a few hundred thousand clones, of which about 89% were detected only once. Roughly 0.86% of the sample comes from the top ten. The sample taken for sequencing was PBMCs or T cells enriched from blood (not recorded which). These receptors all stem from a middle-aged woman who had been exposed to COVID-19.

This sequence joins TRBV7-9 and TRBJ2-7; a weak D match, TRBD2 (7 bases). The CDR3 spans 15 residues. V lost 3 bases, J lost 2 bases, and 14 bases lay in between. CDR1 SEHNR and CDR2 FQNEAQ come from the germline V gene (reference sequence). CDR3 protein: CASSFYREGAYEQYF. CDR3 nucleotides: TGTGCCAGCAGCTTTTACAGGGAGGGAGCCTACGAGCAGTACTTC.

CDR3: CASSPSGTQTTDTQYF. CDR3 DNA sequence: TGTGCCAGCAGCCCCTCCGGGACTCAGACTACAGATACGCAGTATTTT. The V and J genes are TRBV13 and TRBJ2-3; D perhaps matches TRBD2 (6 bases). CDR1 is PRHDT and CDR2 is FYEKMQ in the germline V gene (reference sequence). Trimming left V 5 bases short and J 3 bases short, with 18 bases between. This CDR3 contains 16 residues.

The V gene is TRBV11-2, the J gene TRBJ1-1; D is uncertain. This CDR3 spans 16 amino acids. Germline CDR1 SGHAT, CDR2 FQNNGV. The V gene lost 4 bases and the J gene lost 5 bases, with 20 bases spanning the gap. DNA of the CDR3: TGTGCCAGCAGCTCAGGTTTACGACGGGAGGGTACTGAAGCTTTCTTT. Translation: CASSSGLRREGTEAFF.

The chain recombines TRBV29-1 with TRBJ1-2; 9 bases fit TRBD1. Germline CDR1 is SQVTM and CDR2 is ANQGSEA. With V trimmed by 5 bases and J by 1 base, 5 bases remained unmatched. The CDR3 totals 14 residues. The CDR3 region is CSVYGQGNNYGYTF. The CDR3 DNA reads as TGCAGCGTTTATGGACAGGGGAATAACTATGGCTACACCTTC.

The V gene is TRBV6-5, the J gene TRBJ1-1; no definite D call. This CDR3 spans 12 amino acids. The V gene lost 10 bases and the J gene lost 0 bases, with 9 bases spanning the gap. Germline assignment: CDR1 MNHEY and CDR2 SVGAGI. Written as DNA, the CDR3 is TGTGCCACAGGCCGGATGAACACTGAAGCTTTCTTT. This encodes CATGRMNTEAFF.

This chain joins TRBV18 and TRBJ1-5, with 11 bases lining up with TRBD1. V trimming: 3 bases; J trimming: 3 bases; junction bases outside the gene matches: 4. The germline gives CDR1 KGHSH, CDR2 LQKENI. CDR3 length: 16 amino acids. The CDR3 here is CASSPGQGEINQPQHF. The CDR3 DNA is TGTGCCAGCTCACCGGGACAGGGGGAGATCAATCAGCCCCAGCATTTT.

The rearrangement links TRBV7-2 to TRBJ2-4; 15 nucleotides line up with TRBD2. Germline lookup yields CDR1 SGHTA and CDR2 FQGNSA. V shed 5 bases and J 1 base; nucleotides not matched to a gene: 6. The CDR3 is made up of 18 amino acids. The CDR3 sequence is CASSLVGLAGGAKNIQYF. Here the CDR3 DNA reads TGTGCCAGCAGCCTAGTAGGACTAGCGGGAGGGGCCAAAAACATTCAGTACTTC.

This rearrangement joins TRBV5-1 to TRBJ1-2, with unresolved D. This CDR3 contains 12 residues. The germline gives CDR1 SGHRS, CDR2 YFSETQ. Trimming cost V 2 bases and J 3 bases, with 5 bases left between them. The CDR3 nucleotides are TGCGCCAGCAGCTTTCGGGACTATGGCTACACCTTC. Protein: CASSFRDYGYTF.

The chain joins TRBV7-3 to TRBJ2-7; weak D call: TRBD2 (5 bases). The CDR3 is made up of 16 amino acids. Germline assignment: CDR1 SGHTA and CDR2 FQGTGA. Deletions cut 1 base from V and 4 bases from J, with 17 bases between. The CDR3 here is CASSLNPPGSGYEQYF. DNA of the CDR3: TGTGCCAGCAGCTTAAACCCCCCGGGATCGGGGTACGAGCAGTACTTC.

The V gene is TRBV20-1, the J gene TRBJ2-7, with 9 bases aligning to TRBD2. Germline V lookup: CDR1 DFQATT, CDR2 SNEGSKA (reference sequence). V shed 3 bases and J 3 bases; nucleotides not matched to a gene: 9. This CDR3 is 15 amino acids long. The CDR3 loop reads CSASPGGLADYEQYF. CDR3 bases: TGCAGTGCTAGTCCAGGGGGACTAGCCGACTACGAGCAGTACTTC.

The chain couples TRBV29-1 to TRBJ1-2; D is ambiguous. Germline lookup yields CDR1 SQVTM and CDR2 ANQGSEA. The V gene lost 3 bases and the J gene lost 2 bases, with 10 bases spanning the gap. The CDR3 contains 13 residues. CDR3 DNA sequence: TGCAGCGTTGATGGGAGGCCCAACTATGGCTACACCTTC. Protein product: CSVDGRPNYGYTF.

The gene calls are TRBV5-1 and TRBJ2-1, with 8 nucleotides matching TRBD1. This CDR3 is built from 16 residues. V shed 5 bases, J shed 10 bases, and the junction held 17 bases outside the gene matches. Germline CDR1 SGHRS, CDR2 YFSETQ. The chain's CDR3 is CASSHDTGTGRREQFF. The DNA for the CDR3 is TGCGCCAGCAGTCACGATACCGGGACAGGTCGGCGGGAGCAGTTCTTC. The whole variable domain, filled in from reference TRBV5-1 and TRBJ2-1, reads KAGVTQTPRYLIKTRGQQVTLSCSPISGHRSVSWYQQTPGQGLQFLFEYFSETQRNKGNFPGRFSGRQFSNSRSEMNVSTLELGDSALYLCASSHDTGTGRREQFFGPGTRLTVL.

This clone was counted once. The chain joins TRBV18 to TRBJ1-1; 7 positions agree with TRBD1. After removal of 0 bases from V and 1 base from J, the junction contained 8 bases not matched to a gene. Per germline, CDR1 KGHSH and CDR2 LQKENI. CDR3 length: 17 amino acids. Here the CDR3 DNA reads TGTGCCAGCTCACCACCTCTTAGGACAGGCGCGAACACTGAAGCTTTCTTT. Translating gives CASSPPLRTGANTEAFF. Complete variable domain (other parts from reference TRBV18 and TRBJ1-1): NAGVMQNPRHLVRRRGQEARLRCSPMKGHSHVYWYRQLPEEGLKFMVYLQKENIIDESGMPKERFSAEFPKEGPSILRIQQVVRGDSAAYFCASSPPLRTGANTEAFFGQGTRLTVV.

This clone was seen only once. This sequence joins TRBV7-9 and TRBJ2-5; 12 bases map to TRBD2. The CDR3 consists of 15 residues. CDR1 is SEHNR and CDR2 is FQNEAQ in the germline V gene (reference sequence). J gave up 2 bases and V 5 bases, and 3 bases lay outside the gene matches. CDR3 nucleotides: TGTGCCAGCAGCACAGGACTAGCGGGGCAAGAGACCCAGTACTTC. Protein product: CASSTGLAGQETQYF.

On this clone: Other DNA sequences in the same sample also yield this CDR3. The V call is TRBV19, the J call TRBJ1-1; no reliable D call. V was cut by 1 base and J by 1 base, with 4 bases left in between. The germline V gene encodes CDR1 LNHDA and CDR2 SQIVND (reference sequence). CDR3 size: 13 residues. CDR3 DNA sequence: TGTGCCAGTAGTATAGGAGGGAACACTGAAGCTTTCTTT. It specifies CASSIGGNTEAFF.

This chain uses TRBV27 with TRBJ1-4; D is unresolved. The CDR3 is 14 residues long. Trimming stripped 2 bases from V and 4 bases from J, with 8 bases between. The V gene's germline CDR1 is MNHEY and CDR2 SMNVEV (reference sequence). CDR3 in amino acids: CASSLTRNNEKLFF. The CDR3 DNA sequence: TGTGCCAGCAGTTTAACCAGGAATAATGAAAAACTGTTTTTT.

The chain recombines TRBV19 with TRBJ2-5; 7 bases line up with TRBD1. The V and J ends lost 4 bases and 5 bases, in that order; junction bases with no gene match: 7. CDR3 length: 14 residues. CDR1 is LNHDA and CDR2 is SQIVND in the germline V gene (reference sequence). CDR3: CASSNRGLWETQYF. In DNA, the CDR3 is TGTGCCAGTAGTAATAGGGGGCTTTGGGAGACCCAGTACTTC.

The chain has TRBV14 and TRBJ2-1, with a tentative D call TRBD2 (6 bases). Germline V lookup: CDR1 SGHDN, CDR2 FVKESK. Trimming took 3 bases from V and 1 from J, leaving 34 bases between them. The CDR3 spans 23 residues. The CDR3 DNA follows: TGTGCCAGCAGCCACCAAGATAATAGCCTAGCGCCACGGAAGGGTATATCCTACAATGAGCAGTTCTTC. Translated, it gives CASSHQDNSLAPRKGISYNEQFF.

This clone was detected a few times. The chain couples TRBV3-1 (or the pseudogene TRBV3-2) to TRBJ1-1, with a possible D match to TRBD1 (6 bases). The V end was cut by 4 bases, the J end by 5 bases, with 20 bases between. There are 16 residues in the CDR3. The germline V gene encodes CDR1 LGHDT and CDR2 YNNKEL (reference sequence). The CDR3 nucleotides read TGTGCCAGCAGCCCATCTATCACAGGGACGAGAACTGAAGCTTTCTTT. Translation gives CASSPSITGTRTEAFF.

The CDR3 coding sequence is TGTGCCAGCAGCGGAACCGGGACAGGGGGCCTTAACACTGAAGCTTTCTTT. Its translation is CASSGTGTGGLNTEAFF. This chain connects TRBV9 to TRBJ1-1; 12 bases map to TRBD1. CDR1 is SGDLS and CDR2 is YYNGEE in the germline V gene. V gave up 3 bases and J gave up 2 bases; unmatched junction bases: 8. This CDR3 region has 17 residues.

The chain employs TRBV29-1 and TRBJ1-2; 8 nucleotides match TRBD1. Germline values: CDR1 SQVTM, CDR2 ANQGSEA. The CDR3 is made up of 13 amino acids. Germline trimming cut 6 bases from V and 4 bases from J; bases unmatched to any gene: 7. The CDR3 here is CSVSRGLSYGYTF. In DNA, the CDR3 is TGCAGCGTGAGCAGGGGGCTGAGCTATGGCTACACCTTC. Using reference TRBV29-1 and TRBJ1-2 for the parts outside the CDR3, the full variable domain is SAVISQKPSRDICQRGTSLTIQCQVDSQVTMMFWYRQQPGQSLTLIATANQGSEATYESGFVIDKFPISRPNLTFSTLTVSNMSPEDSSIYLCSVSRGLSYGYTFGSGTRLTVV.